Listed below are T cell receptor beta chains from one sample, sequenced in a study of CD8+ T cells in alopecia areata. The table came from immunoSEQ multiplex PCR; TCRdb's copy has only in-frame clones and leaves some out. Among 93,000 or so clones, around 86% were seen once, and the ten largest hold over 8.5%. The sequencing used CD8+ T cells sorted from blood, collected between weeks 30 and 35, from a patient treated with tofacitinib. Receptor source: a human donor with alopecia areata. Each CDR3 is given without its conserved first and last residue.

v_gene	j_gene	CDR3aa
TRBV29-1	TRBJ1-2	SVDNRGYGYT
TRBV29-1	TRBJ2-4	SVEGGAKNIQY
TRBV7-9	TRBJ2-1	ASSSRGSASEQF
TRBV7-8	TRBJ2-3	ASSLLEADTQY
TRBV9	TRBJ2-6	ASRANEGFGANVLT
TRBV19	TRBJ1-2	ASSIIRDGPNYGYT
TRBV27	TRBJ1-4	ASSPRDRGPEKLF
TRBV13	TRBJ2-2	ASSLILAGGFTGELF
TRBV29-1	TRBJ2-7	SVAQGEQY
TRBV29-1	TRBJ1-1	SVGQGNTEAF